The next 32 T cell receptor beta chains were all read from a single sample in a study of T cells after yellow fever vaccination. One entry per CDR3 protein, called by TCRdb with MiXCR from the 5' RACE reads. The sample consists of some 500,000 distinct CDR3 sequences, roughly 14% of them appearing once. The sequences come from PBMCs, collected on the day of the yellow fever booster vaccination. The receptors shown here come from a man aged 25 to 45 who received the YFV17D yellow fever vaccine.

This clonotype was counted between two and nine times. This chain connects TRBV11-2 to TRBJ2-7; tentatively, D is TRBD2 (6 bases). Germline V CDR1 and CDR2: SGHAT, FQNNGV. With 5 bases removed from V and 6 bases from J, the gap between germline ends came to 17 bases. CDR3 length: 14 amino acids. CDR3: CASSPAGWRAEQYF. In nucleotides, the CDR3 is TGTGCCAGCAGCCCAGCTGGGTGGAGGGCCGAGCAGTACTTC.

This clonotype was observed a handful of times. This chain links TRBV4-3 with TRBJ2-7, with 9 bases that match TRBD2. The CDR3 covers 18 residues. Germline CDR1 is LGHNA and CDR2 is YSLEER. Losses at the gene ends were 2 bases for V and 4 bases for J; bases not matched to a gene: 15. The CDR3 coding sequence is TGCGCCAGCAGCCAAAAAGGGAGGCCTAGCGGGACCCAGTACGAGCAGTACTTC. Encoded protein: CASSQKGRPSGTQYEQYF.

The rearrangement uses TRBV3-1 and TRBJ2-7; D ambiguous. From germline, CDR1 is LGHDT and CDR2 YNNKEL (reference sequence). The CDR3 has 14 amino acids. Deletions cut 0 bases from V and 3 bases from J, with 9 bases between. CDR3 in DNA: TGTGCCAGCAGCCAAGATAGAGAAAACTACGAGCAGTACTTC. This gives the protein CASSQDRENYEQYF.

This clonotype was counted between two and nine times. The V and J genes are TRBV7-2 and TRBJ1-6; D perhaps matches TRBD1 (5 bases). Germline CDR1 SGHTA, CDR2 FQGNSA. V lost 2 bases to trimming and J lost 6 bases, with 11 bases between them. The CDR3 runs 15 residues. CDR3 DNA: TGTGCCAGCAGCTTAAATCAGGGTGGTAATTCACCCCTCCACTTT. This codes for CASSLNQGGNSPLHF.

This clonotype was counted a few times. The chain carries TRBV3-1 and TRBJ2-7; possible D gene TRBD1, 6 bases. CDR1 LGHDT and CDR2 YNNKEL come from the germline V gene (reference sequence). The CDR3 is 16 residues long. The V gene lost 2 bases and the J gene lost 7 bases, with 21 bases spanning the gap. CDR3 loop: CASSQLTGTHPTEQYF. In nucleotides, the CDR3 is TGTGCCAGCAGCCAACTTACCGGGACACATCCTACGGAGCAGTACTTC.

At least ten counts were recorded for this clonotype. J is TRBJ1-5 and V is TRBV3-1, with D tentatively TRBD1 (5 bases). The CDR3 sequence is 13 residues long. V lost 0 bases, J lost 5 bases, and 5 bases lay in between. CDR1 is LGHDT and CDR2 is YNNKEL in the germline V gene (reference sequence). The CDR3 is CASSQDRDQPQHF. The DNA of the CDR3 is TGTGCCAGCAGCCAAGACAGGGATCAGCCCCAGCATTTT.

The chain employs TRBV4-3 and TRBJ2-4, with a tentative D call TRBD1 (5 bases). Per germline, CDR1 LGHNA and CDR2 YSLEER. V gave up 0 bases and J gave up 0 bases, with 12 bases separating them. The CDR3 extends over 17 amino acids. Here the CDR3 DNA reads TGCGCCAGCAGCCAAGACCTCAGGGTTGTAGCCAAAAACATTCAGTACTTC. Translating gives CASSQDLRVVAKNIQYF.

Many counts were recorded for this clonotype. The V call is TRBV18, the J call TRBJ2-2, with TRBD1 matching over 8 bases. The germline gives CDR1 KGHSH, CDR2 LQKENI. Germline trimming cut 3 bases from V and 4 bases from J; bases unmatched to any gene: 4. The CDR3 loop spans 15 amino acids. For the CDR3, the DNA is TGTGCCAGCTCACCCCTGACAGGGGTCACCGGGGAGCTGTTTTTT. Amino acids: CASSPLTGVTGELFF.

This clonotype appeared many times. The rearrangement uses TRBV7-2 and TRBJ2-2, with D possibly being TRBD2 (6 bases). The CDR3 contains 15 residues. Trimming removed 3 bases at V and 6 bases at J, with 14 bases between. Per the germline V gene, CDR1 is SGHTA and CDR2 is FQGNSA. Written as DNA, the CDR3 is TGTGCCAGCAGCTTGGAGGGGATCATGGCCGGGGAGCTGTTTTTT. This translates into CASSLEGIMAGELFF.

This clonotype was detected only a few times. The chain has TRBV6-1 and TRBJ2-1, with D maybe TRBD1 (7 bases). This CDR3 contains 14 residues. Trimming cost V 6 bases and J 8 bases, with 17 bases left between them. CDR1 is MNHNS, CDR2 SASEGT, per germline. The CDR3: CASSLGRRGHEQFF. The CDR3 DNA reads TGTGCCAGCAGCCTCGGACGGAGGGGGCATGAGCAGTTCTTC.

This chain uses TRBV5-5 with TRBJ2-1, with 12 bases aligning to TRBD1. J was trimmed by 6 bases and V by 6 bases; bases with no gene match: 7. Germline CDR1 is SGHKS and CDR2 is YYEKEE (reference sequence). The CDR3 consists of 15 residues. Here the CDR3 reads CASNFRDRGLNEQFF. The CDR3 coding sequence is TGTGCCAGCAACTTCCGGGACAGGGGGCTCAATGAGCAGTTCTTC.

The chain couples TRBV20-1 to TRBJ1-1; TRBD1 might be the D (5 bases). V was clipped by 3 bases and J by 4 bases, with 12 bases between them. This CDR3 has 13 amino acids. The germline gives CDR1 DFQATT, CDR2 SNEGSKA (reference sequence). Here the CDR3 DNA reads TGCAGTGCTAGTGAGGGGAGGGGCACTGAAGCTTTCTTT. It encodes CSASEGRGTEAFF.

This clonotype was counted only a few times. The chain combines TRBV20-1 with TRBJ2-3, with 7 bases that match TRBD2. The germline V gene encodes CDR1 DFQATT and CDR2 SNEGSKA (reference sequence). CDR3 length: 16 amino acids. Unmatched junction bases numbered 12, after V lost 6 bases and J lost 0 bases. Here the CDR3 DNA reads TGCAGTGCCATCCCCCCGGGAGGCACTAGCACAGATACGCAGTATTTT. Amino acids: CSAIPPGGTSTDTQYF.

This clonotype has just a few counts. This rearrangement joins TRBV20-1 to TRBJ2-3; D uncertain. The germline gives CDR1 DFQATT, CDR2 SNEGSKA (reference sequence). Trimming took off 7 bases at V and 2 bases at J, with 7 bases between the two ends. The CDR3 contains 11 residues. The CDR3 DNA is TGCAGTGTTCGTCTCACAGATACGCAGTATTTT. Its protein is CSVRLTDTQYF.

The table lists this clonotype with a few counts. The CDR3 region has the DNA TGTGCCAGCGTAGGGGGAGGCGGAGAGACCCAGTACTTC. It encodes CASVGGGGETQYF. This chain links TRBV28 with TRBJ2-5; either TRBD1 or TRBD2 may fit D (6 bases each). Germline CDR1 and CDR2: MDHEN and SYDVKM. The CDR3 sequence is 13 residues long. V was pared by 8 bases and J by 4 bases, with 14 bases between.

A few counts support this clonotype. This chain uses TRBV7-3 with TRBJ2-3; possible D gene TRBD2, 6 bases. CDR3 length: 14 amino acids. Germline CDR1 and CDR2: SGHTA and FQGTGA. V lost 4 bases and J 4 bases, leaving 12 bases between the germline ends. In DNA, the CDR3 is TGTGCCAGCAGCTACGGGAGTCCCCCAGATACGCAGTATTTT. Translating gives CASSYGSPPDTQYF.

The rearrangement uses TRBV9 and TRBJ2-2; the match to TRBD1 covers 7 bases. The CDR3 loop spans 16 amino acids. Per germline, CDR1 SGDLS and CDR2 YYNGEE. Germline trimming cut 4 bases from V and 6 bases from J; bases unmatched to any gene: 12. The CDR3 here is CASSPRQGKGAGELFF. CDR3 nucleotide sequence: TGTGCCAGCAGCCCCCGACAGGGTAAAGGGGCCGGGGAGCTGTTTTTT. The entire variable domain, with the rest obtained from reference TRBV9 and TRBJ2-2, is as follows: DSGVTQTPKHLITATGQRVTLRCSPRSGDLSVYWYQQSLDQGLQFLIQYYNGEERAKGNILERFSAQQFPDLHSELNLSSLELGDSALYFCASSPRQGKGAGELFFGEGSRLTVL.

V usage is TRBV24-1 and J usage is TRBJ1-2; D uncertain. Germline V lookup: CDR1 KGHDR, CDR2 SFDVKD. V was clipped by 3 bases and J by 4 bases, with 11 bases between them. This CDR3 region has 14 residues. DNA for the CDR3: TGTGCCACCAGTGATCGCGTGAGCCCCTATGGCTACACCTTC. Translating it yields CATSDRVSPYGYTF.

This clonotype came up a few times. CDR3 protein: CASSLTGTSGSHEQFF. The CDR3 region has the DNA TGTGCCAGCTCATTAACCGGGACTAGCGGGAGTCATGAGCAGTTCTTC. The rearrangement uses TRBV18 and TRBJ2-1, with 14 positions matching TRBD2. Germline V gene sequence: CDR1 KGHSH, CDR2 LQKENI. Losses at the gene ends were 5 bases for V and 8 bases for J; bases not matched to a gene: 8. CDR3 length equals 16 residues.

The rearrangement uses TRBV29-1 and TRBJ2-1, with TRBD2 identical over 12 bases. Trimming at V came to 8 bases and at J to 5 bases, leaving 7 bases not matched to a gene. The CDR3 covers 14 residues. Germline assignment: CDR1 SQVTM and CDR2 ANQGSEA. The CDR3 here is CSLYRTSGNNEQFF. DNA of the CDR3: TGCAGCTTATATCGGACTAGCGGGAACAATGAGCAGTTCTTC.

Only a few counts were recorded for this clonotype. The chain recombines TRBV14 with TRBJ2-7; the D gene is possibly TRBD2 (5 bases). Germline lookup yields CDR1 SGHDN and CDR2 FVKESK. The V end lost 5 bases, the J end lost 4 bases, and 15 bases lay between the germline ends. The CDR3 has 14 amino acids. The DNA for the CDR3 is TGTGCCAGCAGCACCCCGGACGGGATTTACGAGCAGTACTTC. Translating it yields CASSTPDGIYEQYF.

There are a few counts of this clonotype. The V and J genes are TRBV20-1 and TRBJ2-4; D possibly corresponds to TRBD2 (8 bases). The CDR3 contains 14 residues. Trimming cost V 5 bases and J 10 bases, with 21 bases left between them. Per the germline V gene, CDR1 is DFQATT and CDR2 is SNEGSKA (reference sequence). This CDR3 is CSAQGSGGTAIQYF. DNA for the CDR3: TGCAGTGCTCAGGGGTCGGGGGGGACAGCTATTCAGTACTTC.

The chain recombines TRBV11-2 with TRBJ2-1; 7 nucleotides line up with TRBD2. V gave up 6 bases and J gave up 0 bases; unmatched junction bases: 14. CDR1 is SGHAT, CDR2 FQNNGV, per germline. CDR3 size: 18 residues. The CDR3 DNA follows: TGTGCCAGCAGATACCGGTCGGCCGGGGGGAGCTCCTACAATGAGCAGTTCTTC. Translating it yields CASRYRSAGGSSYNEQFF.

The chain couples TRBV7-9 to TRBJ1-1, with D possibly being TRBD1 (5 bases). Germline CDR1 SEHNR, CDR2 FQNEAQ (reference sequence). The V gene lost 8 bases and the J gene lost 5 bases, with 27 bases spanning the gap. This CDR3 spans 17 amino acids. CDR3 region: CASGLPLAWGRGTEAFF. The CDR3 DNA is TGTGCCAGCGGCCTCCCATTAGCCTGGGGGAGGGGTACTGAAGCTTTCTTT.

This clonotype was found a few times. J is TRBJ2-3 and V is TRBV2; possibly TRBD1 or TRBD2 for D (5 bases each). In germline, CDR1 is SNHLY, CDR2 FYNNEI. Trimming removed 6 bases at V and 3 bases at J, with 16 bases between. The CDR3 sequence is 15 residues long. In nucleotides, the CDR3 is TGTGCCAGCAGATTGGGGACGCTTAGGACAGATACGCAGTATTTT. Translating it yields CASRLGTLRTDTQYF.

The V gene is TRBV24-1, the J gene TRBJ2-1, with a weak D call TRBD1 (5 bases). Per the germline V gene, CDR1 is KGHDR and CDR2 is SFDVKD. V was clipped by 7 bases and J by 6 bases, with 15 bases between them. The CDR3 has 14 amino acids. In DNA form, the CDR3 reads TGTGCCACCAGCCCTCACGCTAGGGGCAATGAGCAGTTCTTC. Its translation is CATSPHARGNEQFF.

CDR3 nucleotide sequence: TGCGCCAGCAGCCCCCCAAGCAGGGCCTACGAGCAGTACTTC. Protein product: CASSPPSRAYEQYF. The rearrangement uses TRBV10-2 and TRBJ2-7; weak D call: TRBD1 (5 bases). There are 14 residues in the CDR3. CDR1 WSHSY and CDR2 SAAADI come from the germline V gene. The V gene lost 6 bases and the J gene lost 2 bases, with 14 bases spanning the gap.

The CDR3 bases are TGCAGTGCCCCCGGGACTAGCGGGCCCGGCGGTGAGCAGTTCTTC. Protein: CSAPGTSGPGGEQFF. The chain couples TRBV20-1 to TRBJ2-1; 12 bases line up with TRBD2. This CDR3 is built from 15 residues. V trimming: 6 bases; J trimming: 9 bases; junction bases outside the gene matches: 12. The germline CDR1 and CDR2 sequences are DFQATT and SNEGSKA (reference sequence).

The DNA of the CDR3 is TGTGCCAGCAGCTTGGGGCGGGCAAACACCGGGGAGCTGTTTTTT. Residues: CASSLGRANTGELFF. The chain is built from TRBV5-4 and TRBJ2-2; maybe TRBD2 (5 bases). Trimming took 0 bases from V and 2 from J, leaving 8 bases between them. The CDR3 is 15 amino acids. Germline CDR1 SGHNT, CDR2 YYREEE (reference sequence).

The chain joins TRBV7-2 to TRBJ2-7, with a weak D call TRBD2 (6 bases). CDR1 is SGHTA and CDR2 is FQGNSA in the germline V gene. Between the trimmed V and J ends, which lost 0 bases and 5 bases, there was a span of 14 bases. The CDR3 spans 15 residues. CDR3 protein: CASSLALYGSNEQYF. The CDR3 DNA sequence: TGTGCCAGCAGCTTAGCGCTTTACGGGAGTAACGAGCAGTACTTC.

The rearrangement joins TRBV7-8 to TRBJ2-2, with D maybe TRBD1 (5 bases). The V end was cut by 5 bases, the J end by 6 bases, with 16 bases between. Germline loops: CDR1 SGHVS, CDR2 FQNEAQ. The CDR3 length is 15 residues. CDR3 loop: CASSNAIQGPGELFF. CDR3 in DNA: TGTGCCAGCAGCAACGCCATCCAGGGTCCCGGGGAGCTGTTTTTT.

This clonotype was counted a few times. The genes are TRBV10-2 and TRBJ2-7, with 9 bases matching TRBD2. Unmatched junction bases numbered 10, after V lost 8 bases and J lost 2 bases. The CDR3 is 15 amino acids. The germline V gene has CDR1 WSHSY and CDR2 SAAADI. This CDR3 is CASLESSGKTYEQYF. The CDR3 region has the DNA TGCGCCAGCCTTGAGTCTAGCGGGAAGACCTACGAGCAGTACTTC.